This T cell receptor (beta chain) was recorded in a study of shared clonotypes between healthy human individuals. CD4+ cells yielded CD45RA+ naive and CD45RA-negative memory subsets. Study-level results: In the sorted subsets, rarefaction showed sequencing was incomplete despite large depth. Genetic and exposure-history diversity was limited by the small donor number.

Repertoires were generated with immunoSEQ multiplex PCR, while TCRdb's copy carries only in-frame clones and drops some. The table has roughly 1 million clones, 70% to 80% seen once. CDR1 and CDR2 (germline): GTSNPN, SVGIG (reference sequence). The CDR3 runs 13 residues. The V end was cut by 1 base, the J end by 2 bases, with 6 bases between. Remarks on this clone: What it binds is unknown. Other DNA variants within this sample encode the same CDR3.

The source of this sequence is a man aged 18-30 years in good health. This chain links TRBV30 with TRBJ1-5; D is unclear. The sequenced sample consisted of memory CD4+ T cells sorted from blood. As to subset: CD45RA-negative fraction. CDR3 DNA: TGTGCCTGGAGTGCCGAGGGCAATCAGCCCCAGCATTTT. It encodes CAWSAEGNQPQHF.